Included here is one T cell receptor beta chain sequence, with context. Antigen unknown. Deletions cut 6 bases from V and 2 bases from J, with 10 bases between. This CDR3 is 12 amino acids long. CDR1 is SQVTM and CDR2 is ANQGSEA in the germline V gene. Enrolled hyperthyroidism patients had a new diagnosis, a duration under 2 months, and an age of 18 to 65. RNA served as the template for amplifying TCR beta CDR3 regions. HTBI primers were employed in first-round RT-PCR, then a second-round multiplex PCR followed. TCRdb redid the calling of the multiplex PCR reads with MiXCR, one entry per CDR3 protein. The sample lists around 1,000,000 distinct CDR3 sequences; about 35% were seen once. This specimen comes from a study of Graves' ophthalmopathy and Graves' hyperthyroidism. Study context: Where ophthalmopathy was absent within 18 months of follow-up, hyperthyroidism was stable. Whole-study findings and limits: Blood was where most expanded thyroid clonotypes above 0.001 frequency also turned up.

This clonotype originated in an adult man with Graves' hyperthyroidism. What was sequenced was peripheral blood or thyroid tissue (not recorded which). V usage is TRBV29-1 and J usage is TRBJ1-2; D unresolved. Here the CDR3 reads CSVPQENYGYTF. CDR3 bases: TGCAGCGTCCCCCAGGAAAACTATGGCTACACCTTC.